These 13 T cell receptor beta chains came from one sample sequenced in a study of shared clonotypes between healthy human individuals. Clones were sequenced by immunoSEQ multiplex PCR, and TCRdb holds only the in-frame ones, with some missing. In the table there are some 790,000 clones, 55% to 80% of which are singletons. What was sequenced was memory CD4+ T cells sorted from blood. Described subset: CD45RA-negative fraction. These receptors were obtained from a woman under 40 in good health.

This clone occurred once. The chain employs TRBV10-3 and TRBJ1-1, with unresolved D. CDR1 and CDR2 (germline): ENHRY, SYGVKD. The CDR3 is 12 residues long. V shed 10 bases and J shed 1 base, with 10 bases lying between them. For the CDR3, the DNA is TGTGCCAGTCGGCCGGAGAACACTGAAGCTTTCTTT. Its translation: CASRPENTEAFF.

J is TRBJ1-1 and V is TRBV6-5; no definite D call. CDR1 and CDR2 (germline): MNHEY, SVGAGI. Trimming took off 6 bases at V and 1 base at J, with 9 bases between the two ends. The CDR3 contains 13 residues. The CDR3 loop is CASSPTSNTEAFF. The CDR3 DNA follows: TGTGCCAGCAGCCCAACTTCGAACACTGAAGCTTTCTTT.

The chain's CDR3 is CASSPLATGANVLTF. The CDR3 DNA reads as TGTGCCAGCAGCCCACTGGCGACCGGGGCCAACGTCCTGACTTTC. This rearrangement joins TRBV7-3 to TRBJ2-6; no clear D. The V and J ends lost 5 bases and 4 bases respectively, with 12 bases between them. Germline values: CDR1 SGHTA, CDR2 FQGTGA. The CDR3 consists of 15 residues. The complete variable domain, with remaining parts taken from reference TRBV7-3 and TRBJ2-6, reads GAGVSQTPSNKVTEKGKYVELRCDPISGHTALYWYRQSLGQGPEFLIYFQGTGAADDSGLPNDRFFAVRPEGSVSTLKIQRTERGDSAVYLCASSPLATGANVLTFGAGSRLTVL.

V usage is TRBV15 and J usage is TRBJ1-5; D remains unclear. V was shortened by 0 bases and J by 6 bases, with 9 bases between the two germline ends. This CDR3 is built from 14 residues. Germline V gives CDR1 LNHNV, CDR2 YYDKDF (reference sequence). The CDR3 DNA follows: TGTGCCACCAGCAGAGATGGGGAACGTCAGCCCCAGCATTTT. This gives the protein CATSRDGERQPQHF.

The rearrangement links TRBV2 to TRBJ2-5; D gene uncertain. Between the trimmed V and J ends, which lost 1 base and 13 bases, there was a span of 13 bases. CDR1 and CDR2 from the germline V gene are SNHLY and FYNNEI. The CDR3 spans 12 residues. In DNA form, the CDR3 reads TGTGCCAGCAGTGAAGTATGGGCCCAGAGGTACTTC. Translation gives CASSEVWAQRYF. The full variable domain, completed using reference TRBV2 and TRBJ2-5, is EPEVTQTPSHQVTQMGQEVILRCVPISNHLYFYWYRQILGQKVEFLVSFYNNEISEKSEIFDDQFSVERPDGSNFTLKIRSTKLEDSAMYFCASSEVWAQRYFGPGTRLLVL.

This clone was detected a few times. The chain recombines TRBV7-2 with TRBJ2-3, with TRBD1 as a possible D gene (5 bases). Germline V CDR1 and CDR2: SGHTA, FQGNSA. The CDR3 has 16 residues. V was pared by 5 bases and J by 0 bases, with 15 bases between. CDR3: CASSASRGPSTDTQYF. In DNA form, the CDR3 reads TGTGCCAGCAGCGCATCTAGGGGCCCTAGCACAGATACGCAGTATTTT.

This clone was observed at least ten times. At one boundary the junction diverges from the germline segment, which might be a read error. The V call is TRBV28, the J call TRBJ1-1, with a possible D match to TRBD1 (5 bases). The germline gives CDR1 MDHEN, CDR2 SYDVKM. The CDR3 consists of 16 residues. As DNA, the CDR3 is TGTGCCAGCAGTTTACCCGGGACTATCGGGAACGCTGAAGCTTTCTTT. Its protein is CASSLPGTIGNAEAFF.

The CDR3, as DNA: TGTGCCAGCAGTCCCAACTCAGGGGGCCAGCCCCAGCATTTT. It is translated as CASSPNSGGQPQHF. The rearrangement links TRBV28 to TRBJ1-5, with 8 nucleotides matching TRBD1. Germline assignment: CDR1 MDHEN and CDR2 SYDVKM. CDR3 length: 14 residues. V lost 5 bases and J lost 7; bases outside the gene matches: 7.

The V gene is TRBV5-4, the J gene TRBJ2-5; 9 bases align to TRBD2. The CDR3 is 14 amino acids. V shed 6 bases and J 4 bases; nucleotides not matched to a gene: 7. Germline V lookup: CDR1 SGHNT, CDR2 YYREEE (reference sequence). CDR3 sequence reads: CASKAGGPGETQYF. The CDR3 nucleotides are TGTGCCAGCAAGGCGGGAGGGCCAGGAGAGACCCAGTACTTC.

The chain joins TRBV6-6 to TRBJ1-2, with D perhaps TRBD1 (5 bases). The germline V and J ends were trimmed by 2 bases and 3 bases, with 10 bases remaining between them. Per the germline V gene, CDR1 is MNHNY and CDR2 is SVGAGI (reference sequence). The CDR3 runs 14 residues. The CDR3 DNA reads TGTGCCAGCAGTTACCCGGTACAGGACTATGGCTACACCTTC. It codes for CASSYPVQDYGYTF.

The chain couples TRBV15 to TRBJ1-4; D might be TRBD1 (6 bases). This CDR3 has 16 residues. Trimming pared 1 base from V and 4 bases from J, leaving 13 bases between. The V gene's germline CDR1 is LNHNV and CDR2 YYDKDF (reference sequence). CDR3: CATSRVRGALNEKLFF. CDR3 DNA: TGTGCCACCAGCAGAGTACGGGGGGCGCTTAATGAAAAACTGTTTTTT.

The rearrangement uses TRBV6-6 and TRBJ2-3, with 7 bases that match TRBD2. This CDR3 has 14 amino acids. V lost 5 bases, J lost 1 base, and 3 bases stayed unmatched. Germline V lookup: CDR1 MNHNY, CDR2 SVGAGI (reference sequence). The CDR3 sequence is CASSQRDGTDTQYF. The DNA of the CDR3 is TGTGCCAGCAGTCAGCGGGACGGCACAGATACGCAGTATTTT.

This chain connects TRBV2 to TRBJ2-6; D gene uncertain. The CDR3 runs to 14 residues. Germline V CDR1 and CDR2: SNHLY, FYNNEI. The V and J ends lost 7 bases and 0 bases respectively, with 7 bases between them. The CDR3 DNA reads TGTGCCAGCAATGTTGACTCTGGGGCCAACGTCCTGACTTTC. It encodes CASNVDSGANVLTF. Supplemented by reference TRBV2 and TRBJ2-6, the full variable domain reads EPEVTQTPSHQVTQMGQEVILRCVPISNHLYFYWYRQILGQKVEFLVSFYNNEISEKSEIFDDQFSVERPDGSNFTLKIRSTKLEDSAMYFCASNVDSGANVLTFGAGSRLTVL.